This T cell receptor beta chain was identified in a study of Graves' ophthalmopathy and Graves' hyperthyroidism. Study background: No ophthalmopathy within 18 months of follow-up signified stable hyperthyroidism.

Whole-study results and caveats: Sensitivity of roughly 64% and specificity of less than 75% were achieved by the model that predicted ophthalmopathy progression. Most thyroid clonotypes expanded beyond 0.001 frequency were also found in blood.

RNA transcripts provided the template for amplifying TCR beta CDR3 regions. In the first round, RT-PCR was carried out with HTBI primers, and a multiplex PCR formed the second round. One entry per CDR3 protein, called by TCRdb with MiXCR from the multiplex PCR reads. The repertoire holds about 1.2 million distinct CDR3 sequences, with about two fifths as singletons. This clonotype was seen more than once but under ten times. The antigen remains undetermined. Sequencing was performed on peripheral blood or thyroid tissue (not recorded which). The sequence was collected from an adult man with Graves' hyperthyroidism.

Here the CDR3 reads CASSTGTSGQETQYF. The CDR3 DNA sequence: TGTGCCAGCTCAACCGGGACTAGTGGCCAAGAGACCCAGTACTTC. The genes are TRBV19 and TRBJ2-5; 8 nucleotides agree with TRBD2. Germline CDR1 LNHDA, CDR2 SQIVND (reference sequence). CDR3 length equals 15 residues. Trimming removed 9 bases from V and 1 base from J; junction bases left unmatched: 10.